This T cell receptor beta chain originates from a study of CD8+CD57+ T cells in acquired aplastic anemia. General study results and limits: Almost 30 sequences, all CD8+ CDR3, were shared between patients and controls.

Trimming cost V 0 bases and J 7 bases; bases outside gene matches: 12. The CDR3 is 17 residues long. CDR1 and CDR2 from the germline V gene are SGDLS and YYNGEE. The template for TCR beta VDJ and CDR3 sequence profiling was genomic DNA. TCRdb independently ran MiXCR on the reads; one entry per CDR3 protein. The sample has 200,000 to 250,000 distinct CDR3 sequences; 60% to 80% are singletons. Worth noting for this clonotype: Its antigen is as yet unknown.

Flow cytometry had shown expanded CD8+CD57+ cells in the patients chosen for sequencing. Severe acquired aplastic anemia was present in all patients. The rearrangement uses TRBV9 and TRBJ1-4; 7 bases map to TRBD1. The TCR was taken from a human donor with aplastic anemia. The sample taken for sequencing was sorted CD4+, CD8+, or CD8+CD57+ T cells (not recorded which) from PBMCs. The CDR3 is CASSVATGTAQSEKLFF. CDR3 coding DNA: TGTGCCAGCAGCGTAGCTACTGGGACAGCACAGAGTGAAAAACTGTTTTTT.